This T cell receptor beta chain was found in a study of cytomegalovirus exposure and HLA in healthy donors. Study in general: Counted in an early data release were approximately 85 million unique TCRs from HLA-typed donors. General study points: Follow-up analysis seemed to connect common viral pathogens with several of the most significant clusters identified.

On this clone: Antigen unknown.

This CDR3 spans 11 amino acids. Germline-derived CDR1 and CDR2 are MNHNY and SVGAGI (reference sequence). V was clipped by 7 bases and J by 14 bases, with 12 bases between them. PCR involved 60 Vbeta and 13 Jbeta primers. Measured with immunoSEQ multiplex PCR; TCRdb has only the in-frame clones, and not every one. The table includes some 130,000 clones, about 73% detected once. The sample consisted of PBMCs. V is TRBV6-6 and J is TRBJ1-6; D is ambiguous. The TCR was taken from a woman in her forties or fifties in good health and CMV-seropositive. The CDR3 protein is CASTTSLALHF. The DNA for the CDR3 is TGTGCCAGCACTACGTCCTTGGCCCTCCACTTT.